A selection of T cell receptor beta chains follows, all from one sample in a study of CD8+CD57+ T cells in acquired aplastic anemia. MiXCR, run by TCRdb on the reads, gives a single entry per CDR3 protein. The profile shows 160,000 or so distinct CDR3 sequences, about 45% of them singletons. The specimen sequenced was sorted CD4+, CD8+, or CD8+CD57+ T cells (not recorded which) from PBMCs. The receptors were gathered from a human donor with aplastic anemia. The CDR3 runs from the conserved cysteine through the conserved F or W. Fields, in order: clone size, V gene, D gene, J gene, CDR3 DNA, CDR3 protein. A D gene is named only where the DNA matches it firmly. Expanded clones are given a class, and other clones once, few, many or no size at all.

>few|TRBV2|-|TRBJ1-2
TGTGCCAGCAGTGTACAGGGCCTCTCCTATGGCTACACCTTC
CASSVQGLSYGYTF
>few|TRBV27|TRBD1|TRBJ1-2
TGTGCCAGCAGTACGGCGGGGACAGGAGTCTGGGGTGGCTACACCTTC
CASSTAGTGVWGGYTF
>-|TRBV25-1|-|TRBJ2-2
TGTGGCAGCACTCCGAACACCGGGGAGCTGTTTTTT
CGSTPNTGELFF
>many|TRBV11-2|-|TRBJ1-1
TGTGCCAGCAGCTTAGACAGACTATCGAACACTGAAGCTTTCTTT
CASSLDRLSNTEAFF
>-|TRBV2|-|TRBJ2-1
TGTGCCAGCATTAAGGCCGATTGGAGTGAGCAGTTCTTC
CASIKADWSEQFF
>-|TRBV28|TRBD1|TRBJ1-6
TGTGCCAGCAAAAGCGGAGGGGGCCCTAATTCACCCCTCCACTTT
CASKSGGGPNSPLHF
>-|TRBV2|-|TRBJ2-3
TGTGCCACTTTCACAGATACGCAGTATTTT
CATFTDTQYF
>medium-sized|TRBV29-1|TRBD2|TRBJ2-1
TGCAGCGTTCCGGGGACTAGCGGGACTTACAATGAGCAGTTCTTC
CSVPGTSGTYNEQFF
>-|TRBV25-1|-|TRBJ2-7
TGTGCCAGCAGTGAATTTTTTTCCGAGCAGTACTTC
CASSEFFSEQYF
>-|TRBV5-1|TRBD2|TRBJ2-3
TGCGCCAGCAGCCCAGCGGGGGGAACGACAGATACGCAGTATTTT
CASSPAGGTTDTQYF
>-|TRBV6-2/TRBV6-3|-|TRBJ1-5
TGTGCCAGCGGCTTGAAACAGCCCCAGCATTTT
CASGLKQPQHF
>-|TRBV10-3|TRBD1|TRBJ2-7
TGTGCCATCAGTGAGACAAGAACCGGGACAGGGGGCTACGAGCAGTACTTC
CAISETRTGTGGYEQYF
>many|TRBV7-9|-|TRBJ2-3
TGTGCCAGCAGCTTCGGGCAGGGACTCACAGATACGCAGTATTTT
CASSFGQGLTDTQYF
>once|TRBV9|-|TRBJ1-2
TGTGCCAGCAGCGTAGTAGGGGGTGGCTACACCTTC
CASSVVGGGYTF
>many|TRBV7-8|-|TRBJ2-5
TGTGCCAGCAGCTTAGAGGGACTTCAAGAGACCCAGTACTTC
CASSLEGLQETQYF
>-|TRBV10-1|TRBD1|TRBJ2-1
TGCGCCAGCATCTACCAAGAGACAGGGGTTTACAATGAGCAGTTCTTC
CASIYQETGVYNEQFF
>-|TRBV10-3|-|TRBJ1-1
TGTGCCAGCAGTACAGCCGGAGAGAACACTGAAGCTTTCTTT
CASSTAGENTEAFF
>-|TRBV19|-|TRBJ2-1
TGTGCCAGTAGTATAGCCCCCCAAAATAATGAGCAGTCCTTC
CASSIAPQNNEQSF
>once|TRBV19|TRBD1|TRBJ1-5
TGTGCCAGTAGCCGGGACAGTGCGGGGGCTCCTAGCAATCAGCCCCAGCATTTT
CASSRDSAGAPSNQPQHF
>-|TRBV15|TRBD1|TRBJ1-2
TGTGCCACCAGCACCGGGACAGGGGGCTATGGCTACACCTTC
CATSTGTGGYGYTF
>few|TRBV10-3|-|TRBJ1-5
TGTGCCATCAGGGACGAACGTGATCAGCCCCAGCATTTT
CAIRDERDQPQHF
>few|TRBV29-1|-|TRBJ1-1
TGCAGCGTTCCGACCTCAACAGCAGTTGAAGCTTTCTTT
CSVPTSTAVEAFF
>-|TRBV19|TRBD2|TRBJ2-3
TGTGCCAGTAGTAGGGGGGGATTTAGTACAGATACGCAGTATTTT
CASSRGGFSTDTQYF
>-|TRBV5-4|-|TRBJ1-2
TGTGCCAGCAGCTTAAGACTAGTTAATAACTATGGCTACACCTTC
CASSLRLVNNYGYTF
>many|TRBV12-3/TRBV12-4|TRBD1|TRBJ2-5
TGTGCCAGCAGTCCGCGAACCGGGACAGTCCAAGAGACCCAGTACTTC
CASSPRTGTVQETQYF
>-|TRBV7-8|-|TRBJ1-1
TGTGCCAGCACCGTGGGGGTGAACACTGAAGCTTTCTTT
CASTVGVNTEAFF
>few|TRBV24-1|TRBD1|TRBJ2-3
TGTGCCACCAGTGATTCTGGACAGGGTTTTCCTACGCAGTATTTT
CATSDSGQGFPTQYF
>many|TRBV6-2/TRBV6-3|-|TRBJ2-3
TGTGCCAGCACTACTTTGGATCCCACAGATACGCAGTATTTT
CASTTLDPTDTQYF
>-|TRBV15|TRBD1|TRBJ2-2
TGTGCCACCTCGTCCAGGGGGCAGGGGAACACCGGGGAGCTGTTTTTT
CATSSRGQGNTGELFF
>-|TRBV24-1|-|TRBJ1-6
TGTGCCACCAGTGATGGTTTAGAGGATTCACCCCTCCACTTT
CATSDGLEDSPLHF
>many|TRBV7-8|-|TRBJ1-3
TGTGCCAGCAGCTTATTGGGGGGAACTGTCGCTGGAAACACCATATATTTT
CASSLLGGTVAGNTIYF
>many|TRBV6-1|-|TRBJ1-1
TGTGCCAGCAGTGCTCACAGGGAGGACACTGAAGCTTTCTTT
CASSAHREDTEAFF
>many|TRBV7-2|-|TRBJ2-1
TGTGCCAGCAGCTTAGCGATGAAGGGGAATGAGCAGTTCTTC
CASSLAMKGNEQFF
>-|TRBV11-1|TRBD2|TRBJ2-3
TGTGCCAGCAGCTTAGTAGTGACTAGCGGGAGCTGGGGCACAGATACGCAGTATTTT
CASSLVVTSGSWGTDTQYF
>few|TRBV7-7|TRBD1|TRBJ1-6
TGTGCCAGCAGCACCGGACAGGGAAACTCACCCCTCCACTTT
CASSTGQGNSPLHF
>many|TRBV6-1|TRBD2|TRBJ2-1
TGTGCCAGCAGACGGACTAGCGGGGGGGCAAATGAGCAGTTCTTC
CASRRTSGGANEQFF
>-|TRBV12-3/TRBV12-4|TRBD2|TRBJ2-1
TGTGCCAGCACCAATCCTAGCGGGAGTGGTTACAATGAGCAGTTCTTC
CASTNPSGSGYNEQFF
>many|TRBV19|TRBD1|TRBJ2-7
TGTGCCAGTAGTATAAAGGCAACGAGGACAGGGATCGACGAGCAGTACTTC
CASSIKATRTGIDEQYF
>many|TRBV6-1|-|TRBJ1-4
TGTGCCAGCACGAGAAACAGTAATGAAAAACTGTTTTTT
CASTRNSNEKLFF
>-|TRBV3-1|TRBD2|TRBJ2-5
TGTGCCAGCAGCCAAAGGTGGCCAGCGGGGGGGGAGACCCAGTACTTC
CASSQRWPAGGETQYF
>-|TRBV25-1|-|TRBJ2-1
TGTGCCAGCAGTGAACAGGGTTTTGAGCAGTTCTTC
CASSEQGFEQFF
>-|TRBV11-2|-|TRBJ2-1
TGTGCCAGCAGCTTAGACGGGATTTACAATGAGCAGTTCTTC
CASSLDGIYNEQFF